Described below is a single T cell receptor beta chain sequence and its context. These data are taken from a study of T cells in Graves' hyperthyroidism and ophthalmopathy. Germline V gene lookup returns CDR1 SGHTA and CDR2 FQGNSA. The CDR3 extends over 16 amino acids. With V trimmed by 4 bases and J by 5 bases, 6 bases remained unmatched. Amplified regions were TCR beta CDR3 sequences from RNA transcripts. Researchers ran a first-round RT-PCR on the TCR CDR3 using the HTBI primer set. TCRdb called the multiplex PCR reads again in MiXCR, with one record for every CDR3 protein. This sample has about half a million distinct CDR3 sequences, with less than 25% found just once.

The sequenced material came from blood. The origin of this receptor is a young man with Graves' hyperthyroidism. This chain uses TRBV7-2 with TRBJ2-5, with TRBD2 identical over 14 bases. The CDR3 nucleotides are TGTGCCAGCAGCTCAAAGGGACTAGCGGGAGCCGAGACCCAGTACTTC. Protein sequence: CASSSKGLAGAETQYF.